This TCR beta chain was identified during a study of blood T cell repertoires in COVID-19 (dated by TCRdb to 2020 to 2021). Background for the entire study: Samples from collaborators originated in the United States, Italy and Spain and spanned both the acute and convalescent phases of COVID-19. The material from the prospective study consisted of cDNA or gDNA derived from T cells, B-cell-depleted T cells, or PBMCs. The dataset comprised deeply sampled blood TCRbeta repertoires from subjects exposed to, actively infected with, or recovered from COVID-19. A freely available public database, intended as a resource for researchers studying the immune response to SARS-CoV-2, is where the repertoires were released. Samples were obtained from the ongoing ImmuneRACE study (first 160 participants) and from 1,254 subjects provided by 6 global collaborators. Sample metadata almost always included a de-identified subject ID, COVID-19 status, age in years and sex. Where available, HLA class I and class II types were obtained from metadata supplied by the sample provider rather than from assay-based typing.

The collaborating institutions used their own protocols to collect whole blood in K2EDTA tubes. For TCRbeta analysis, collaborators shipped samples as frozen whole blood, isolated PBMCs, or DNA extracted from either of those sample types. Reading from cysteine to phenylalanine, the CDR3 counts 13 amino acids. The sequence is cut down to CDR3 DNA, 39 bases in frame from base 1. In the germline V gene (reference sequence), CDR1 corresponds to GTSNPN and CDR2 to SVGIG. Ends trimmed: V by 5 bases, J by 4 bases; bases unmatched to a gene: 5. Overall results and qualifications from the work: The quantity of clinical and demographic metadata differed by source and by participant and was supplied without curation.

TCRbeta CDR3 regions were amplified from genomic DNA by means of the immunoSEQ Assay, a bias-controlled multiplex PCR. The original pipeline was this. The number of nucleated cells in each sample was estimated from the amplification of reference gene primers within the assay. Sequence reads were collapsed and filtered to measure the absolute abundance of every unique TCRbeta CDR3 rearrangement. For each sample, productive Simpson clonality was calculated by taking the square root of Simpson's diversity index across productive rearrangements. TCRdb re-hosts the immuneACCESS table, in-frame sequences only. Its copies lack some clones; in the studies checked, an unresolved V gene accounts for under half of them, and the cause for the rest is not known. The V and J calls and clone size come from that table; D and trimming were worked out from the DNA. This sample lists more than 110,000 clones; under 85% were detected once. The biggest ten clones account for under 10% of the sample.

About this clone itself: Its recognized antigen is unknown. No base quality information exists; no much larger clone differs at one position.

The source is an elderly woman in a cohort sampled during active or convalescent COVID-19. Sequencing was done on a sample of peripheral blood. Recombination joined TRBV30 with TRBJ1-1; 9 bases in between match TRBD1. This receptor carries the CDR3 CAWLDRGVTEAFF. The nucleotide sequence is TGTGCCTGGCTTGACAGGGGGGTCACTGAAGCTTTCTTT.